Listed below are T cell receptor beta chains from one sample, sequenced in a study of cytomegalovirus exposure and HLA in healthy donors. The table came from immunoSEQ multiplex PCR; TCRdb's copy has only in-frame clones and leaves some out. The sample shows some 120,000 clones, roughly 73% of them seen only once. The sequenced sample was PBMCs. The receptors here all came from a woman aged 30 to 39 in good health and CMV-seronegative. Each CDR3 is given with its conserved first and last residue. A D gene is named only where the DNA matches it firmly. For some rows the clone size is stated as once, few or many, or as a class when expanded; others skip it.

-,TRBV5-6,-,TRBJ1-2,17,TGTGCCAGCAGCTCTTGGGGCACACAGGGAGTTTTCTATGGCTACACCTTC,CASSSWGTQGVFYGYTF
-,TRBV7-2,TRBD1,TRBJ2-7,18,TGTGCCAGCAGCCCCGAATCTTGGAGGACAGGGGACACCTACGAGCAGTACTTC,CASSPESWRTGDTYEQYF
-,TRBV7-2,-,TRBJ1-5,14,TGTGCCAGCAGCTGGGGGCAGGCCGCCAAGCCCCAGCATTTT,CASSWGQAAKPQHF
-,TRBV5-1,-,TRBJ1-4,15,TGCGCCAGCAGCACCCGCGGGGGTAGTAATGAAAAACTGTTTTTT,CASSTRGGSNEKLFF
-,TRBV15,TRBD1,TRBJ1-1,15,TGTGCCACCAGCAACCGGGACAGGGAGAACACTGAAGCTTTCTTT,CATSNRDRENTEAFF
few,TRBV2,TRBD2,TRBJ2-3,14,TGTGCCAGCAGACTAGCGGGATACACAGATACGCAGTATTTT,CASRLAGYTDTQYF
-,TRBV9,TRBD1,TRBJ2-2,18,TGTGCCAGCAGCGGCTTAAAGGGGGCAGGGGGTCGCACCGGGGAGCTGTTTTTT,CASSGLKGAGGRTGELFF
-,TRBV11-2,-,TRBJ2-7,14,TGTGCCAGCAGCTTCTTACAGGGCACCCACGAGCAGTACTTC,CASSFLQGTHEQYF
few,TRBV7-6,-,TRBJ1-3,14,TGTGCCAGCAGCTTAGTGAGCTCTGGAAACACCATATATTTT,CASSLVSSGNTIYF
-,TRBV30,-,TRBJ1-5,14,TGTGCCTGGAGCCCGGGGGGTGACAATCAGCCCCAGCATTTT,CAWSPGGDNQPQHF
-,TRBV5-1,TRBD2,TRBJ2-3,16,TGCGCCAGCAGCTTGGGGAGCGGGAGAAGACCAGATACGCAGTATTTT,CASSLGSGRRPDTQYF
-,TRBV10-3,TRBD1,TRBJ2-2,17,TGTGCCATCAGTGAGTCGCCGGGACAGCCGAACACCGGGGAGCTGTTTTTT,CAISESPGQPNTGELFF
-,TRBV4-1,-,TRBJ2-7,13,TGCGCCAGCAGCCAAGATCAAGGGGCCGAGCAGTACTTC,CASSQDQGAEQYF
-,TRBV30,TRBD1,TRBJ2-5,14,TGTGCCTGGACTCGAGGCAGGGGGATGGAGACCCAGTACTTC,CAWTRGRGMETQYF
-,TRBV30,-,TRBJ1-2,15,TGTGCCTGGAGCGCTATGGGTGGGGAGGGTGGAGGCTACACCTTC,CAWSAMGGEGGGYTF
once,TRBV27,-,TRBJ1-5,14,TGTGCCAGCAGTATCCGGACAGAGTATCAGCCCCAGCATTTT,CASSIRTEYQPQHF